This record covers a single T cell receptor beta chain. This may be a read error: a much more frequent sequence differs by one nucleotide. This record comes from a study of HIV-infected patients and healthy controls. Alpha and beta constant-region primers primed reverse transcription of around 540 ng RNA. Using multiplexing indices, alpha and beta chain libraries were generated apart by chain-specific third strand synthesis. In TCRdb, the 5' RACE reads were re-called with MiXCR into one record per CDR3 protein. The table records 15,000 to 20,000 distinct CDR3 sequences, approximately 9.6% of them present only once. The repertoire came from unfractionated whole blood and reflected all unsorted peripheral T cells. The CDR3 has 15 residues. The germline gives CDR1 SGHAT, CDR2 FQNNGV. V lost 8 bases and J lost 4; bases outside the gene matches: 13.

This sequence joins TRBV11-2 and TRBJ1-2; 7 bases map to TRBD1. Sequences were obtained from blood. The TCR sequence derives from an adult in good health. The CDR3 loop is CASGQQGNYGYGYTF. CDR3 DNA: TGTGCCAGCGGCCAACAGGGGAATTACGGCTATGGCTACACCTTC.